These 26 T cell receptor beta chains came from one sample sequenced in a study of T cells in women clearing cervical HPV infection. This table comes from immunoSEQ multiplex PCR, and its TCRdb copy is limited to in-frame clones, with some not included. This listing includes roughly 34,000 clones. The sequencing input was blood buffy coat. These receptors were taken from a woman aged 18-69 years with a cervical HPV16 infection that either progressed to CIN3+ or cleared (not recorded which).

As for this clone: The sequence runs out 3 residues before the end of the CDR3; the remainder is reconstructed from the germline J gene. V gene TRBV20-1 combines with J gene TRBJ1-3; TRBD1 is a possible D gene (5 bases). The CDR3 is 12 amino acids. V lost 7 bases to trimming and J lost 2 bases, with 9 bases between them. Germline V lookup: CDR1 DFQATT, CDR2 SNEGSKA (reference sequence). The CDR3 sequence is CSVGGTGNTIYF. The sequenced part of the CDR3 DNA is TGCAGTGTCGGGGGAACTGGAAACACC.

The sequenced CDR3 bases are TGCGCCAGCAGCGCGGCGGGGACAGGGAGGTTTTTTTCGTACACCGGGGAG. Its protein is CASSAAGTGRFFSYTGE. The whole CDR3 sequence is CASSAAGTGRFFSYTGELFF. This chain connects TRBV10-2 to TRBJ2-2; 9 nucleotides match TRBD1. The sequenced fragment ends 3 residues before the CDR3 boundary, so the rest is inferred from the germline J gene. J was trimmed by 3 bases and V by 6 bases; bases with no gene match: 20. The CDR3 totals 20 residues. CDR1 is WSHSY, CDR2 SAAADI, per germline.

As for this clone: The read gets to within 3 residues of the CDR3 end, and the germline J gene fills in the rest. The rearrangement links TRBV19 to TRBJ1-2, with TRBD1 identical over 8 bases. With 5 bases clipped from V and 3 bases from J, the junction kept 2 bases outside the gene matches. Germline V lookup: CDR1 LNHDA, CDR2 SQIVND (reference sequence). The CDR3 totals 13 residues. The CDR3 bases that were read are TGTGCCAGTAGTTTACAGGGGGACTATGGC. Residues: CASSLQGDYG. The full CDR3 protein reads CASSLQGDYGYTF.

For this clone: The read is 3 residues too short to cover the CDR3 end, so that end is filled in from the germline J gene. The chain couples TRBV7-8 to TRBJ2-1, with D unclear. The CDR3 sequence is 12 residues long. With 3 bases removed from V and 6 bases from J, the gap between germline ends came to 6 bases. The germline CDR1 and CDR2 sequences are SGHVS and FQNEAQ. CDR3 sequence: CASSFMFNEQFF. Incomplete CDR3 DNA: TGTGCCAGCAGCTTTATGTTCAATGAG.

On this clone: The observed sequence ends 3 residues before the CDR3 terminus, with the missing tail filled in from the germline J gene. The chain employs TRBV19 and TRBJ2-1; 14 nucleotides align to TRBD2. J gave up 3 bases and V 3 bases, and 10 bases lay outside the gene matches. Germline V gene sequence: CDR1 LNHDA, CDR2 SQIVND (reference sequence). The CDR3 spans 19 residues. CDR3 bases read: TGTGCCAGTAGTATTTCCCGACTAGCGGGGGGGGTCGACTACAATGAG. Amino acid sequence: CASSISRLAGGVDYNE. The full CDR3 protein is CASSISRLAGGVDYNEQFF.

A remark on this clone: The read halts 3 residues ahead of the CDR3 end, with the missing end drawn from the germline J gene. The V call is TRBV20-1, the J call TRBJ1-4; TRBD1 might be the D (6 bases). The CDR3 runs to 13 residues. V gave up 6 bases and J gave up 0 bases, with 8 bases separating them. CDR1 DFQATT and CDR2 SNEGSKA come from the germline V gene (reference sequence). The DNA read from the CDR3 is TGCAGTGCGGGGACACCAACTAATGAAAAA. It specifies CSAGTPTNEK. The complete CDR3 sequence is CSAGTPTNEKLFF.

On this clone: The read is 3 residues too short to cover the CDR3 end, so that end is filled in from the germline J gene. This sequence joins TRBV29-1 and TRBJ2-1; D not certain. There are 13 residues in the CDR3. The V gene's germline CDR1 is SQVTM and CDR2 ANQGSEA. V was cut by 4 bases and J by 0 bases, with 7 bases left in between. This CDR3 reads CSVGLDSYNEQFF. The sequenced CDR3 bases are TGCAGCGTTGGTTTAGACTCCTACAATGAG.

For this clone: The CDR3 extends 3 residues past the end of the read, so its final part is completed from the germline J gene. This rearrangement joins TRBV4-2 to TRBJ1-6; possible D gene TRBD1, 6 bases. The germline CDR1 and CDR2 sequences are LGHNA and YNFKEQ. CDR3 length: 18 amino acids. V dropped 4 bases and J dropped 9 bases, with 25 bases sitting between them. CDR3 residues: CASSPRRTVTFRGSPLHF. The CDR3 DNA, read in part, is TGTGCCAGCAGCCCCCGAAGGACAGTAACTTTCCGCGGTTCACCC.

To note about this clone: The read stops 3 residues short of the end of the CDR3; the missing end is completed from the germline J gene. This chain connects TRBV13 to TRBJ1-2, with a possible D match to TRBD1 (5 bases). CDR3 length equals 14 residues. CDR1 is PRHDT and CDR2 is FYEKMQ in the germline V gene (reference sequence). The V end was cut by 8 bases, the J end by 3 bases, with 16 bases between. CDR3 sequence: CASRMRGEYYGYTF. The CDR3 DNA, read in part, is TGTGCCAGCCGGATGCGAGGGGAGTACTATGGC.

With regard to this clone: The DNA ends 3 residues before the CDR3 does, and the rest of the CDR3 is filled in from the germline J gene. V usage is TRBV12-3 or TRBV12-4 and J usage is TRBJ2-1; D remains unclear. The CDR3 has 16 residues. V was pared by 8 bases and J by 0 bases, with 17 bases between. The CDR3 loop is CASAAPPVSSYNEQFF. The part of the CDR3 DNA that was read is TGTGCCAGCGCCGCCCCTCCGGTGAGCTCCTACAATGAG.

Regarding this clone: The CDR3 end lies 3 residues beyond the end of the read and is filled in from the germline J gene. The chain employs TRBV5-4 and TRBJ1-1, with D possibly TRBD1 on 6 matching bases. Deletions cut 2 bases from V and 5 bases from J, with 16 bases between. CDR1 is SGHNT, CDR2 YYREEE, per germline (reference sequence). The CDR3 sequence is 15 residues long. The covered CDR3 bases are TGTGCCAGCAGCTTCCCCACAGGGAGGGGAACTGAA. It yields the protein CASSFPTGRGTE. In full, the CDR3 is CASSFPTGRGTEAFF.

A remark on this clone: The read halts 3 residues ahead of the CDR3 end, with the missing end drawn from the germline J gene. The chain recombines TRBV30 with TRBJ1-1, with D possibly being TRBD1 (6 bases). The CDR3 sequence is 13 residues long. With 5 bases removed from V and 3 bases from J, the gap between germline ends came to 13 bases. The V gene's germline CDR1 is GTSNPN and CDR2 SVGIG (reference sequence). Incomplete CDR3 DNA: TGTGCCTGGGCCATAAACAGGGACACTGAA. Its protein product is CAWAINRDTE. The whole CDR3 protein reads CAWAINRDTEAFF.

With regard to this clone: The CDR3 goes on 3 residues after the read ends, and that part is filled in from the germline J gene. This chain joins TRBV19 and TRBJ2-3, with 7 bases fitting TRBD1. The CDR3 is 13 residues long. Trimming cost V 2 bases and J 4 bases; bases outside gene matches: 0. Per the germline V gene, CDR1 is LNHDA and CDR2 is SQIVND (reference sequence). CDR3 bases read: TGTGCCAGTAGTATACAGGGGGCAGATACG. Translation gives CASSIQGADT. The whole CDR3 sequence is CASSIQGADTQYF.

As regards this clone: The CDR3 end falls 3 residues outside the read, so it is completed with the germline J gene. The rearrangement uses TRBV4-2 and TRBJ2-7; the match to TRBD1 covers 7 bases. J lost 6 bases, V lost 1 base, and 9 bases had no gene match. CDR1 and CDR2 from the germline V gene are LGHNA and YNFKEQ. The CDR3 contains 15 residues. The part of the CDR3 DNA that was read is TGTGCCAGCAGCCAAGGGTACAGGGGAGATGGCGAG. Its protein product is CASSQGYRGDGE. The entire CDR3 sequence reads CASSQGYRGDGEQYF.

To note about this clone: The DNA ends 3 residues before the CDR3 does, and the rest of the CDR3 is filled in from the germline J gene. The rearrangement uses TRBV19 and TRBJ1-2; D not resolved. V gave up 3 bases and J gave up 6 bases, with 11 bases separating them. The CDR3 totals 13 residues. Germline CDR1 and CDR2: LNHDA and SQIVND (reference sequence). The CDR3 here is CASSMGQEDGYTF. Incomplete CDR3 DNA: TGTGCCAGTAGTATGGGTCAGGAAGATGGC.

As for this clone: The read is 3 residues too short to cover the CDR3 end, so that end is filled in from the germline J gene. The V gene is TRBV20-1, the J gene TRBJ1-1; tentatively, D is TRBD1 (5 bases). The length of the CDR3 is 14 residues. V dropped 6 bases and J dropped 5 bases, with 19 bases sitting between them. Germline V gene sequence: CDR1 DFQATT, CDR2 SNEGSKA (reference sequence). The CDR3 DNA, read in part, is TGCAGTGCACGCGAGGGGAAGGGGCTGACTGAA. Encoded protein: CSAREGKGLTE. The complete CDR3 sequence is CSAREGKGLTEAFF.

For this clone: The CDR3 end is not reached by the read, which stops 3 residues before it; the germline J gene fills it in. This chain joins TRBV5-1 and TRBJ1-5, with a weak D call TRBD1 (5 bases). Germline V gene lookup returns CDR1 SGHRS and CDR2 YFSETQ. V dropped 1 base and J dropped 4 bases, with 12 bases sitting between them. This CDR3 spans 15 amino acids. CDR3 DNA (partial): TGCGCCAGCAGCTTGTCAGGGATGGGGAATCAGCCC. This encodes CASSLSGMGNQP. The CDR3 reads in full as CASSLSGMGNQPQHF.

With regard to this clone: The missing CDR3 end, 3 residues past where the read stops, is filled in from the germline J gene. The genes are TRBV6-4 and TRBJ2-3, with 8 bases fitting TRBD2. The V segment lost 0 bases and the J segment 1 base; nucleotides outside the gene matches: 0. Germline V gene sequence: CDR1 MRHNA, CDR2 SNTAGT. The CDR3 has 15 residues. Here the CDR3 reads CASSDSSGGTDTQYF. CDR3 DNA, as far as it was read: TGTGCCAGCAGTGACTCTAGCGGGGGCACAGATACG.

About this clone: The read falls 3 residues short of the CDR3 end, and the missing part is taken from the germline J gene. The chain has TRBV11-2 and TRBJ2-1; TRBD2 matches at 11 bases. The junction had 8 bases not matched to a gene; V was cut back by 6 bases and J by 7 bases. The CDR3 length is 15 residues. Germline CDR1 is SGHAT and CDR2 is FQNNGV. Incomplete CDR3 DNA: TGTGCCAGCAGTCAACTAGCGGGGGCCACAAATGAG. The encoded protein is CASSQLAGATNE. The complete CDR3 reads CASSQLAGATNEQFF.

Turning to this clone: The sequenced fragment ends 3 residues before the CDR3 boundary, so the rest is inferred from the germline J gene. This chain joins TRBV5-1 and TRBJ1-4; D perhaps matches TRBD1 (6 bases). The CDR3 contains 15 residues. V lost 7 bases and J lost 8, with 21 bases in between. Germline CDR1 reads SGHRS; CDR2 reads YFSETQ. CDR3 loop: CASRLTGWSEEKLFF. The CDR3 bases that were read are TGCGCCAGCCGTCTTACAGGGTGGAGTGAAGAAAAA.

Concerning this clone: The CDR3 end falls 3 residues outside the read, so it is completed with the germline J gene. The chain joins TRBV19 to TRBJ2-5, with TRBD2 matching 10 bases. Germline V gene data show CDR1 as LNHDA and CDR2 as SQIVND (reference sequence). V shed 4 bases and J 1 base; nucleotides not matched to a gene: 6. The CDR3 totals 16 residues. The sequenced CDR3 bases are TGTGCCAGTAGTACATCTAGCGGGGGATTCCAAGAGACC. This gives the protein CASSTSSGGFQET. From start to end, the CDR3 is CASSTSSGGFQETQYF.

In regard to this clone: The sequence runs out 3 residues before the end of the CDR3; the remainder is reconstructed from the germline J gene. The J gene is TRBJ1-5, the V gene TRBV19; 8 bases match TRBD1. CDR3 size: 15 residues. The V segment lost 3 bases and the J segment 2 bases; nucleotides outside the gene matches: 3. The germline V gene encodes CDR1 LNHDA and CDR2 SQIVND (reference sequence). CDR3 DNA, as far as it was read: TGTGCCAGTAGTATGGGACAGGTCCGCAATCAGCCC. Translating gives CASSMGQVRNQP. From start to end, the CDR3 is CASSMGQVRNQPQHF.

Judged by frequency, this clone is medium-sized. The CDR3 DNA, read in part, is TGTGCCAGCAGTTACTCGACTAGGGCAGATACG. Its protein is CASSYSTRADT. The CDR3 reads in full as CASSYSTRADTQYF. This chain uses TRBV6-2 or TRBV6-3 with TRBJ2-3; the D gene is possibly TRBD2 (6 bases). The read is 3 residues too short to cover the CDR3 end, so that end is filled in from the germline J gene. The CDR3 totals 14 residues. Trimming stripped 0 bases from V and 4 bases from J, with 8 bases between. Germline CDR1 is MNHEY and CDR2 is SVGEGT.

The CDR3: CASSMSGGGFSDYTF. Incomplete CDR3 DNA: TGTGCCAGTAGTATGTCAGGGGGCGGTTTCAGCGAC. The chain is built from TRBV19 and TRBJ1-2; TRBD1 matches at 8 bases. The read terminates 3 residues before the CDR3 end, so the remaining end is supplied by the germline J gene. Looked up from germline, CDR1 is LNHDA and CDR2 is SQIVND (reference sequence). This CDR3 comprises 15 residues.

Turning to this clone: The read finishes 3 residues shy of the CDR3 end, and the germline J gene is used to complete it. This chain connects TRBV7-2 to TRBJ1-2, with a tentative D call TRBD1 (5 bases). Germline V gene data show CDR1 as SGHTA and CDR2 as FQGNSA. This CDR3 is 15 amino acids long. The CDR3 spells CASSPSGASTDTYTF. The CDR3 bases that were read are TGTGCCAGCAGCCCAAGCGGGGCTAGCACGGATACC. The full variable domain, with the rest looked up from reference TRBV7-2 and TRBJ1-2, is GAGVSQSPSNKVTEKGKDVELRCDPISGHTALYWYRQSLGQGLEFLIYFQGNSAPDKSGLPSDRFSAERTGGSVSTLTIQRTQQEDSAVYLCASSPSGASTDTYTFGSGTRLTVV.

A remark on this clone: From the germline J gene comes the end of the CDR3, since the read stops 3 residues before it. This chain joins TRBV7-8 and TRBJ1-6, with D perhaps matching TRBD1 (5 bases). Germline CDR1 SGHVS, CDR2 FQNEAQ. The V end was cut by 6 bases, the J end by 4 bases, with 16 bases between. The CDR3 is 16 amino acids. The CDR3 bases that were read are TGTGCCAGCAGTCCAAACCCGGGGGGATATAATTCACCC. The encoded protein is CASSPNPGGYNSP. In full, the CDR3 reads CASSPNPGGYNSPLHF.